This T cell receptor beta chain was obtained from a study of siplizumab effects on memory and regulatory T cells. The study, taken as a whole, reports: Naive T cell populations appeared to exhibit greater diversity than memory cells and appeared to be major alloresponse contributors. No more than a minor fraction of alloreactive clones could be traced back to unstimulated subsets.

Losses at the gene ends were 2 bases for V and 2 bases for J; bases not matched to a gene: 2. The CDR3 extends over 14 amino acids. The germline gives CDR1 SGDLS, CDR2 YYNGEE. Sequencing used immunoSEQ multiplex PCR; TCRdb keeps in-frame clones, though not all of them. The sample has some 100,000 clones, roughly 93% seen once. This clone was counted once. The antigen remains unidentified. This clonotype originated in a human donor in good health. The chain carries TRBV9 and TRBJ2-7, with TRBD1 identical over 9 bases. The sample taken for sequencing was CD8+ T cells sorted from blood. In DNA form, the CDR3 reads TGTGCCAGCAGCGTGGGGACAGGGACCTACGAGCAGTACTTC. This encodes CASSVGTGTYEQYF.